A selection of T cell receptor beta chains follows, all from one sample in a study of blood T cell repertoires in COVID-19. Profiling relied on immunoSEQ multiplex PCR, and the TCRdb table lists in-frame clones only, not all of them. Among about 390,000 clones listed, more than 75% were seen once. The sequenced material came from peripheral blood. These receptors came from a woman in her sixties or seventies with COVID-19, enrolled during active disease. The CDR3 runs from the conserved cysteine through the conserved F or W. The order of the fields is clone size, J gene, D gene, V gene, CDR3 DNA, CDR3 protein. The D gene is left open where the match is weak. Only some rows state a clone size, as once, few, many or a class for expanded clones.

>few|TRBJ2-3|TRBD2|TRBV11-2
TGTGCCAGCAGCGAAACTAGCGGGGGGGCACGGGATACGCAGTATTTT
CASSETSGGARDTQYF
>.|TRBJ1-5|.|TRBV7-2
TGTGCCAGCAGCTTAGTCCCCCTTCGTCGGGGACAGCCCCAGCATTTT
CASSLVPLRRGQPQHF
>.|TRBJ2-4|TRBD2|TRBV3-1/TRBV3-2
TGTGCCAGCAGCCCCCGGGGGAGGGCCCAAAACATTCAGTACTTC
CASSPRGRAQNIQYF
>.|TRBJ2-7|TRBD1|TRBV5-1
TGCGCCAGCAGCTGGGACAGGGGCTACGAGCAGTACTTC
CASSWDRGYEQYF
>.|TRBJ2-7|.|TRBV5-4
TGTGCCAGCAGCGCCCTAGGGGTTCCTGACGAGCAGTACTTC
CASSALGVPDEQYF
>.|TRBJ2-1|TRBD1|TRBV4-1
TGCGCCAGCAGCCCGTCTGGGACAGCCCGTTTCAATGAGCAGTTCTTC
CASSPSGTARFNEQFF
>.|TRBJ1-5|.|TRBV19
TGTGCCAGTTGCAGGGCGGATAGCAATCAGCCCCAGCATTTT
CASCRADSNQPQHF
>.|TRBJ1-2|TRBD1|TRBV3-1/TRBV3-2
TGTGCCAGCAGCGCGGACAGGACGGGTGGCTACACCTTC
CASSADRTGGYTF
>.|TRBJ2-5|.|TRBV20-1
TGCAGTGCTAGGGCCCAAGAGACCCAGTACTTC
CSARAQETQYF
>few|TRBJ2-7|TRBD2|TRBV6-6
TGTGCCAGCAGTTACGAAGCGGGGGGGAGCTCCTACGAGCAGTACTTC
CASSYEAGGSSYEQYF
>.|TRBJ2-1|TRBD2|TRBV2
TGTGCCAGCAGTGAAATGGGGACTAGCGGGGGGGCAAGAAATGAGCAGTTCTTC
CASSEMGTSGGARNEQFF
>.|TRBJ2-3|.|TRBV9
TGTGCCAGTTCAGTGGGCGGGGGCAGAATGGGCACAGATACGCAGTATTTT
CASSVGGGRMGTDTQYF
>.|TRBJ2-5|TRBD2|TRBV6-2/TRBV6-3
TGTGCCAGCAGCCCGGGACTAGCGGGGGGAGGGGAGACCCAGTACTTC
CASSPGLAGGGETQYF
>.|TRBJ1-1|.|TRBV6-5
TGTGCCAGCAGTTCGGGAGGTGGCACTGAAGCTTTCTTT
CASSSGGGTEAFF
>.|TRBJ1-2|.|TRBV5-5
TGTGCCAGCAGCTACCACGGGGGACTTAACTATGGCTACACCTTC
CASSYHGGLNYGYTF
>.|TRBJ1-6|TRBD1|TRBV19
TGTGCCAGTAGCACCCGGGACAGGGGCTATAATTCACCCCTCCACTTT
CASSTRDRGYNSPLHF
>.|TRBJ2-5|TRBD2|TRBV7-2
TGTGCCAGCAGCTTAGTGCGTGGCGGGGGGGCCCGGGAGACCCAGTACTTC
CASSLVRGGGARETQYF